The T cell receptor beta chain under discussion was sequenced for a study of blood T cell repertoires in COVID-19 (dated by TCRdb to 2018 to 2021). Background for the entire study: ImmuneRACE Cohort 3 recovered participants were defined by two consecutive negative NP/OP PCR tests, healthcare professional clearance, or symptom resolution. Samples from collaborators originated in the United States, Italy and Spain and spanned both the acute and convalescent phases of COVID-19. The material from the prospective study consisted of cDNA or gDNA derived from T cells, B-cell-depleted T cells, or PBMCs. The dataset comprised deeply sampled blood TCRbeta repertoires from subjects exposed to, actively infected with, or recovered from COVID-19. The repertoires were released in a freely available public database intended as a resource for research on the immune response to SARS-CoV-2. The samples were drawn from the first 160 participants of the ongoing ImmuneRACE study and from 1,200 or so subjects provided by 6 global collaborators. The sample metadata nearly always contained a de-identified subject ID, COVID-19 status, age in years and sex. HLA class I and class II types, where available, came from metadata supplied by the sample provider rather than from assay-based typing.

CDR1 is given as KGHSH and CDR2 as LQKENI, both from the germline V gene. The junction shows trimming of 2 bases on V and 9 bases on J, and the gene matches do not reach 13 bases of it. Reading from cysteine to phenylalanine, the CDR3 counts 16 amino acids. Only CDR3 DNA is held: 48 bases, read in frame from base 1. In the prospective study, participants were roughly 18 to 95 years old, resided in approximately 25 geographic areas of the United States, and were enrolled through a virtual design. In the prospective study, participants were assigned to cohorts based on the clinical history participants reported in a screening survey and a study questionnaire. In the prospective study, whole blood, serum and a nasopharyngeal or oropharyngeal swab were collected from each participant by mobile phlebotomists. Additional blood draws and questionnaires over an approximately 2-month period could optionally be provided by prospective study participants. Blood samples from the prospective study were shipped frozen or at room temperature prior to DNA extraction.

Worth noting for this clone: Its antigen is not yet known. Within one base of it there is no much larger clone, and no base qualities were kept.

General conclusions and limits of the study: The quantity of clinical and demographic metadata differed by source and by participant and was supplied without curation.

TCRbeta CDR3 regions were amplified from genomic DNA by means of the immunoSEQ Assay, a bias-controlled multiplex PCR. In the source study's methods: Within the assay, amplification of reference gene primers was used to estimate how many nucleated cells each sample contained. Sequence reads were collapsed and filtered to measure the absolute abundance of every unique TCRbeta CDR3 rearrangement. For each sample, productive Simpson clonality was calculated by taking the square root of Simpson's diversity index across productive rearrangements. Entries here come from immuneACCESS through TCRdb and include only in-frame sequences with V and J called. Some clones fail to appear in such tables; in the studies checked, an unresolved V gene covers under half of the shortfall, and the cause of the remainder is unknown. D and trimming come from the DNA, and the V and J calls and clone size come from that table. The sample table records under 300,000 clones; 85% to 90% of these occur just once. The leading ten clones occupy over 2% of the sample.

The sample taken for sequencing was PBMCs or T cells enriched from blood (not recorded which). This receptor chain uses TRBV18 and TRBJ2-4, and TRBD1 aligns with 7 junction nucleotides. The receptor comes from a woman in her sixties or seventies in a cohort exposed to, infected with or recovered from COVID-19 (not recorded which). The DNA sequence is given as TGTGCCAGCTCACCAACACTAGGAGACAGGGCCGCCATTCAGTACTTC. Translated, it reads CASSPTLGDRAAIQYF. With the portions outside the CDR3 filled from the reference TRBV18 and TRBJ2-4 genes, the complete variable region becomes NAGVMQNPRHLVRRRGQEARLRCSPMKGHSHVYWYRQLPEEGLKFMVYLQKENIIDESGMPKERFSAEFPKEGPSILRIQQVVRGDSAAYFCASSPTLGDRAAIQYFGAGTRLSVL.